Sequencing of this TCR beta chain was carried out in a study of CD8 T cells in Susac syndrome. With V trimmed by 7 bases and J by 4 bases, 8 bases remained unmatched. This CDR3 region has 14 residues. CDR1 is MGHDK, CDR2 SYGVNS, per germline. CD8+ and CD4+ T cells from blood underwent TCR beta sequencing, which was carried out in a high-throughput format. The CD8+ and CD4+ T cells were negatively isolated, with the TEMRA cells enriched by FACS. Study conclusions and caveats: Individuals included in the TCR sequencing and HLA analysis were acknowledged by the study to be relatively few in number.

RNA in amounts of about 0.45 to 1 ug was reverse transcribed with random hexamers. Amplification of TCR beta CDR3 spanned 54 Vbeta and 13 Jbeta via immunoSEQ multiplex PCR. TCRdb used MiXCR to reprocess the immunoSEQ multiplex PCR reads, holding one entry per CDR3 protein. The top ten hold approximately 0.073% of the sample, which has about 160,000 distinct CDR3 sequences, roughly nine tenths seen once. As for this clonotype: Its target is unknown.

The source material was CD4+ T cells from PBMCs. The rearrangement uses TRBV25-1 and TRBJ1-1, with TRBD1 identical over 8 bases. The TCR originated in a human donor in good health. The CDR3: CASTPRTGGTEAFF. The CDR3 bases are TGTGCCAGCACCCCTCGAACAGGGGGCACTGAAGCTTTCTTT. Complete variable domain (other parts from reference TRBV25-1 and TRBJ1-1): EADIYQTPRYLVIGTGKKITLECSQTMGHDKMYWYQQDPGMELHLIHYSYGVNSTEKGDLSSESTVSRIRTEHFPLTLESARPSHTSQYLCASTPRTGGTEAFFGQGTRLTVV.